This T cell receptor (beta chain) was captured by sequencing in a study of response to subunit inactivated influenza vaccine. The study, taken as a whole, reports: Authors suggested each seasonal flu vaccination may recruit only limited numbers of new T cells.

TCRdb reanalysed the RT-PCR reads using MiXCR and keeps one entry per CDR3 protein. The sample lists some 600,000 distinct CDR3 sequences, approximately 15% seen once, with approximately 7.6% in the top ten. Regarding this clonotype: Antigen unknown.

The TCR sequence derives from a man aged 50-59 years who received an inactivated influenza vaccine. Here the sequenced sample was PBMCs from blood, taken about 14 days before vaccination.

CDR3 nucleotides: TGTGCCAGCAGAGACCGACTAGCGGGGAGTGCCGGGGAGCTGTTTTTT. Translating it yields CASRDRLAGSAGELFF. The chain employs TRBV6-2 or TRBV6-3 and TRBJ2-2; 11 bases line up with TRBD2. Losses at the gene ends were 6 bases for V and 6 bases for J; bases not matched to a gene: 9. The CDR3 sequence is 16 residues long. Per germline, CDR1 MNHEY and CDR2 SVGEGT.